This passage covers 18 T cell receptor beta chains from one sample sequenced in a study of patients and donors after allogeneic stem cell transplantation. MiXCR, applied by TCRdb to the RT-PCR reads, yields one record per CDR3 protein. Of 800,000 to 1,000,000 distinct CDR3 sequences in the sample, roughly 18% are singletons; the top ten hold around 6%. Sequenced input: blood, either unsorted or a sorted T cell fraction (not recorded which). The receptors were gathered from a human donor who was either an allogeneic HSCT recipient or a stem cell or donor lymphocyte infusion donor (not recorded which). It is not recorded whose cells these are; they may come from a transplant donor.

This sequence joins TRBV28 and TRBJ2-3; TRBD1 matches at 10 bases. The V gene's germline CDR1 is MDHEN and CDR2 SYDVKM. V dropped 5 bases and J dropped 2; count of bases not matched to a gene: 4. The CDR3 sequence is 15 residues long. The CDR3 loop reads CASSTGQGNTDTQYF. In DNA form, the CDR3 reads TGTGCCAGCAGTACGGGACAGGGGAACACAGATACGCAGTATTTT.

A few counts support this clonotype. This chain joins TRBV29-1 and TRBJ1-5; 8 nucleotides align to TRBD1. V was clipped by 4 bases and J by 0 bases; unmatched bases: 2. The CDR3 totals 14 residues. Germline V gene sequence: CDR1 SQVTM, CDR2 ANQGSEA. CDR3 protein: CSVVTGGSNQPQHF. CDR3 coding DNA: TGCAGCGTTGTAACAGGGGGTAGCAATCAGCCCCAGCATTTT.

This clonotype was counted between two and nine times. V usage is TRBV7-3 and J usage is TRBJ2-7; D is uncertain. This CDR3 spans 15 amino acids. Germline CDR1 reads SGHTA; CDR2 reads FQGTGA. Trimming pared 3 bases from V and 4 bases from J, leaving 16 bases between. The CDR3 here is CASSLDGRLGYEQYF. DNA of the CDR3: TGTGCCAGCAGCTTGGACGGGCGGCTTGGGTACGAGCAGTACTTC.

This chain joins TRBV20-1 and TRBJ1-2; possibly TRBD1 for D (5 bases). V shed 3 bases and J shed 10 bases, with 21 bases lying between them. This CDR3 is 14 amino acids long. Germline CDR1 reads DFQATT; CDR2 reads SNEGSKA (reference sequence). The DNA for the CDR3 is TGCAGTGCTAGGAATACCCGGGACGTATCTTCCTACACCTTC. Its protein is CSARNTRDVSSYTF.

The genes are TRBV6-1 and TRBJ1-2; TRBD1 matches at 8 bases. V shed 6 bases, J shed 7 bases, and the junction held 16 bases outside the gene matches. CDR3 length: 16 amino acids. Per germline, CDR1 MNHNS and CDR2 SASEGT. The CDR3 DNA is TGTGCCAGCAGGGAACGATATGGACAGGGCGCCCCTGGCTACACCTTC. It codes for CASRERYGQGAPGYTF.

V usage is TRBV7-9 and J usage is TRBJ1-1; no clear D. CDR1 is SEHNR and CDR2 is FQNEAQ in the germline V gene (reference sequence). The CDR3 contains 14 residues. V lost 0 bases to trimming and J lost 1 base, with 6 bases between them. CDR3 sequence reads: CASSLAQTNTEAFF. Written as DNA, the CDR3 is TGTGCCAGCAGCTTAGCGCAAACGAACACTGAAGCTTTCTTT.

The chain employs TRBV6-1 and TRBJ1-6, with D hard to call. The CDR3 spans 16 residues. Germline-derived CDR1 and CDR2 are MNHNS and SASEGT. Trimming removed 6 bases at V and 5 bases at J, with 17 bases between. CDR3 sequence (DNA): TGTGCCAGCAGGCAAAACCCCACAAAGAATAATTCACCCCTCCACTTT. As protein: CASRQNPTKNNSPLHF.

The chain recombines TRBV10-1 with TRBJ2-2, with TRBD2 identical over 12 bases. The CDR3 extends over 17 amino acids. The junction had 6 bases not matched to a gene; V was cut back by 6 bases and J by 1 base. CDR1 is WNHNN and CDR2 is SYGVQD in the germline V gene (reference sequence). The chain's CDR3 is CASRSLAGGRNTGELFF. The CDR3 DNA sequence: TGCGCCAGCAGGAGCCTAGCGGGAGGGAGGAACACCGGGGAGCTGTTTTTT.

The chain couples TRBV4-1 to TRBJ2-1; 10 bases map to TRBD2. The V and J ends lost 4 bases and 0 bases, in that order; junction bases with no gene match: 12. The CDR3 contains 19 residues. Per germline, CDR1 MGHRA and CDR2 YSYEKL. In DNA form, the CDR3 reads TGCGCCAGCAGCCCCTGGACTAGCGGTTTGATTAGCTCCTACAATGAGCAGTTCTTC. Protein sequence: CASSPWTSGLISSYNEQFF.

The chain couples TRBV12-3 or TRBV12-4 to TRBJ2-7; D may be TRBD2 (7 bases). The CDR3 runs to 15 residues. Trimming removed 1 base from V and 4 bases from J, with 14 bases in between. The CDR3 is CASSLGTGRVYEQYF. Here the CDR3 DNA reads TGTGCCAGCAGTTTAGGAACAGGGAGGGTTTACGAGCAGTACTTC.

The chain links TRBV7-2 to TRBJ2-7; 9 bases line up with TRBD2. The length of the CDR3 is 16 residues. With 5 bases clipped from V and 2 bases from J, the junction kept 10 bases outside the gene matches. From germline, CDR1 is SGHTA and CDR2 FQGNSA. The CDR3 spells CASSLELAGGAYEQYF. The CDR3, as DNA: TGTGCCAGCAGCCTAGAACTAGCGGGTGGAGCCTACGAGCAGTACTTC.

The chain is built from TRBV19 and TRBJ2-7, with TRBD2 matching over 7 bases. The CDR3 has 14 residues. Germline V CDR1 and CDR2: LNHDA, SQIVND (reference sequence). Trimming took 5 bases from V and 4 from J; bases not matched to a gene: 8. The CDR3 sequence: CASSYASGNYEQYF. CDR3 DNA sequence: TGTGCCAGTAGTTACGCTAGCGGTAATTACGAGCAGTACTTC. The full variable domain, in which reference TRBV19 and TRBJ2-7 provide the parts outside the CDR3, is DGGITQSPKYLFRKEGQNVTLSCEQNLNHDAMYWYRQDPGQGLRLIYYSQIVNDFQKGDIAEGYSVSREKKESFPLTVTSAQKNPTAFYLCASSYASGNYEQYFGPGTRLTVT.

This clonotype was seen only a few times. This chain connects TRBV7-9 to TRBJ1-2, with 7 bases identical to TRBD1. The germline CDR1 and CDR2 sequences are SEHNR and FQNEAQ (reference sequence). V lost 7 bases, J lost 6 bases, and 11 bases stayed unmatched. This CDR3 is 14 amino acids long. CDR3 loop: CASNTEGAWDGYTF. The DNA of the CDR3 is TGTGCCAGCAACACCGAGGGGGCTTGGGATGGCTACACCTTC.

V and J are TRBV5-1 and TRBJ2-4; D uncertain. The CDR3 consists of 16 residues. The V end was cut by 0 bases, the J end by 0 bases, with 10 bases between. Germline V CDR1 and CDR2: SGHRS, YFSETQ. CDR3 sequence reads: CASSLEGRLAKNIQYF. The DNA for the CDR3 is TGCGCCAGCAGCTTGGAGGGCAGGCTAGCCAAAAACATTCAGTACTTC.

This clonotype was recorded at least ten times. V and J are TRBV12-3 or TRBV12-4 and TRBJ1-5; D ambiguous. V lost 2 bases and J lost 7, with 12 bases in between. This CDR3 region has 14 residues. The CDR3 coding sequence is TGTGCCAGCAGTTTACGTCAGTATGGGCAGCCCCAGCATTTT. Translating it yields CASSLRQYGQPQHF.

This clonotype appeared a few times. The CDR3 DNA is TGTGCCATCAGTGAGTCGATAATGGGATCGGGACAGGATTATGGCTACACCTTC. Amino acid sequence: CAISESIMGSGQDYGYTF. The chain joins TRBV10-3 to TRBJ1-2; 8 bases match TRBD1. After removal of 0 bases from V and 5 bases from J, the junction contained 14 bases not matched to a gene. The length of the CDR3 is 18 residues. Germline V gives CDR1 ENHRY, CDR2 SYGVKD.

This clonotype appeared many times. The genes are TRBV12-3 or TRBV12-4 and TRBJ2-6, with D perhaps given as TRBD1 or TRBD2 (5 bases each). Trimming took off 6 bases at V and 2 bases at J, with 8 bases between the two ends. The CDR3 is 14 amino acids. The CDR3 reads CASSQGAGANVLTF. In nucleotides, the CDR3 is TGTGCCAGCAGCCAGGGAGCTGGGGCCAACGTCCTGACTTTC.

The chain employs TRBV19 and TRBJ2-7; 8 nucleotides agree with TRBD1. The germline V gene encodes CDR1 LNHDA and CDR2 SQIVND (reference sequence). Trimming cost V 1 base and J 2 bases; bases outside gene matches: 7. The CDR3 has 16 residues. The CDR3 here is CASSIGGTGVTYEQYF. The CDR3 nucleotides are TGTGCCAGTAGTATAGGTGGGACAGGTGTTACCTACGAGCAGTACTTC.